The clone carrying this T cell receptor (beta chain) was picked up many times. What it binds is unknown. For TCRbeta, the library was prepared with unique molecular identifiers. MiXCR was run by TCRdb on the PCR reads, yielding one entry per CDR3 protein. Seen here are about 170,000 distinct CDR3 sequences, 11% observed once, and the top ten hold under 15%. The data were taken from a study of T-cell reconstitution after alpha-beta-depleted transplantation in children. Study-wide findings and caveats: About two months after transplant, alpha-beta T cells reportedly came from several hundred expanded graft clones.

Germline V gene lookup returns CDR1 SGHTA and CDR2 FQGNSA. The CDR3 extends over 15 amino acids. The germline V and J ends were trimmed by 4 bases and 2 bases, with 13 bases remaining between them. This chain links TRBV7-2 with TRBJ2-3; weak D call: TRBD2 (7 bases). Sequenced here: PBMCs, sampled before TCRalphabeta/CD19-depleted stem cell transplant. This TCR came from a boy under 10 years old with acute myeloid leukemia, due to receive a stem cell transplant. CDR3 sequence: CASSSRGGNTDTQYF. Here the CDR3 DNA reads TGTGCCAGCAGCTCAAGGGGGGGGAACACAGATACGCAGTATTTT.